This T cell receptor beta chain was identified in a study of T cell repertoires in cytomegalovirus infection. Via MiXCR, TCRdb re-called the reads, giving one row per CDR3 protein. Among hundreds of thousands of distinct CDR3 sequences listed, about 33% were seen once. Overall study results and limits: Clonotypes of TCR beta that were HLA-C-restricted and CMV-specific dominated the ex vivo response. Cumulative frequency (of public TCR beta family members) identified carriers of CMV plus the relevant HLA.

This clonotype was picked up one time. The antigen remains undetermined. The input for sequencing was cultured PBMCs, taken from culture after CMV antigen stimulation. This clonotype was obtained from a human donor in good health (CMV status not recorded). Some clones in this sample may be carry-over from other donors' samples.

CDR3 DNA: TGTGCCAGCAGTGACGCCTGGACAGGGCAGACTGAAGCTTTCTTT. Residues: CASSDAWTGQTEAFF. This chain uses TRBV6-6 with TRBJ1-1; 8 positions match TRBD1. The CDR3 spans 15 residues. V lost 5 bases, J lost 5 bases, and 10 bases stayed unmatched. Germline V lookup: CDR1 MNHNY, CDR2 SVGAGI (reference sequence).